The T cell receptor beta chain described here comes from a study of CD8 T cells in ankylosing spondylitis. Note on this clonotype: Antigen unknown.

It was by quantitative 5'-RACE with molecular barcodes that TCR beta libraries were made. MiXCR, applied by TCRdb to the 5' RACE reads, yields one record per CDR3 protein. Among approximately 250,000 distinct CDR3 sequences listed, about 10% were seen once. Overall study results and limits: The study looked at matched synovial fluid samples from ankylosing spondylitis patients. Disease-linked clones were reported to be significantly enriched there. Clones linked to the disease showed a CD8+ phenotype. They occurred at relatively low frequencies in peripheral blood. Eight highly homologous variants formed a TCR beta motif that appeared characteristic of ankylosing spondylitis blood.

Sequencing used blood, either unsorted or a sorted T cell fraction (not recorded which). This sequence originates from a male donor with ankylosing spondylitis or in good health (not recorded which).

The CDR3, as DNA: TGCGCCAGCAGCCCCCAACCAGGGACAGGGGGCAATGAGCAGTTCTTC. Protein product: CASSPQPGTGGNEQFF. This sequence joins TRBV5-1 and TRBJ2-1; TRBD1 matches at 11 bases. V lost 4 bases to trimming and J lost 6 bases; unmatched junction nucleotides: 9. This CDR3 is built from 16 residues. Per the germline V gene, CDR1 is SGHRS and CDR2 is YFSETQ.